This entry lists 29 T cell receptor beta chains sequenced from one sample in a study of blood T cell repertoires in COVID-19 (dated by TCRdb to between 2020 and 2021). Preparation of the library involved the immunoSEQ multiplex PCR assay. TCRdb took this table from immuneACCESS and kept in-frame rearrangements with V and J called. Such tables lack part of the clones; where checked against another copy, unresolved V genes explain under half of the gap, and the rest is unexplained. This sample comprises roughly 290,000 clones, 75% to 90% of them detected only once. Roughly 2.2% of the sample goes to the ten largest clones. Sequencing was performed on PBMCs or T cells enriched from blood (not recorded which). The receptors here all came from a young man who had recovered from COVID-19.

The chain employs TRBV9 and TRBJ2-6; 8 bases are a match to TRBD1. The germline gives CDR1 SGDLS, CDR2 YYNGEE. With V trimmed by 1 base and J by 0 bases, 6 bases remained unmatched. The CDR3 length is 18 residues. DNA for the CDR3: TGTGCCAGCAGCGTACGGACAGGGCAAGGCTCTGGGGCCAACGTCCTGACTTTC. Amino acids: CASSVRTGQGSGANVLTF.

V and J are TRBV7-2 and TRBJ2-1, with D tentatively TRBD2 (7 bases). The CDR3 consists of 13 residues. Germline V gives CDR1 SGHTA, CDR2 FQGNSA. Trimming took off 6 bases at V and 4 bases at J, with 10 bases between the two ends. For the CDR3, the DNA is TGTGCCAGCAGGGCGGGGGCTTACAATGAGCAGTTCTTC. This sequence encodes CASRAGAYNEQFF.

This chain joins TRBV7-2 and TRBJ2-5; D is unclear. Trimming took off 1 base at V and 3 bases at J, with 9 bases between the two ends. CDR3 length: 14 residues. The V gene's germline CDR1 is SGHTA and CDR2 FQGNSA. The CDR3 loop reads CASSLDANKETQYF. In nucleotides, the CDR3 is TGTGCCAGCAGCTTAGATGCCAACAAAGAGACCCAGTACTTC.

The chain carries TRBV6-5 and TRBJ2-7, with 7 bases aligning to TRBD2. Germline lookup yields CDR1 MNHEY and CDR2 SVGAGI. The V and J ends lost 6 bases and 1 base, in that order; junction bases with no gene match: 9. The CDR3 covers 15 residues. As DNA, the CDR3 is TGTGCCAGCAGGCGGGAAGCGGGGCCTTCCTACGAGCAGTACTTC. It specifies CASRREAGPSYEQYF.

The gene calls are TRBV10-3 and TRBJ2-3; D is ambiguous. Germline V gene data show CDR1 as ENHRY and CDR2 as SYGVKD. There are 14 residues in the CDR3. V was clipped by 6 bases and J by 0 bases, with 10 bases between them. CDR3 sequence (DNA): TGTGCCATCAGCCTATTACAGAGCACAGATACGCAGTATTTT. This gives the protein CAISLLQSTDTQYF.

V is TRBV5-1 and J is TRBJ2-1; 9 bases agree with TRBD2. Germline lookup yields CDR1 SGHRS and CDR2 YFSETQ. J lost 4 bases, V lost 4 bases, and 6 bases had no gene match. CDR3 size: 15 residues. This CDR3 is CASSRGGGAYNEQFF. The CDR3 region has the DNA TGCGCCAGCAGCCGCGGGGGGGGCGCGTACAATGAGCAGTTCTTC.

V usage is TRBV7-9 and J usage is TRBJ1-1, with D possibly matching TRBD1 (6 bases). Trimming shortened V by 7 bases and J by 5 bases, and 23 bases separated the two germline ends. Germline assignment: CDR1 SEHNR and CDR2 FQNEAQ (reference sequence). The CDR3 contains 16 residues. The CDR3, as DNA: TGTGCCAGCACAATCCTTGGGGCAGGGGATTATACTGAAGCTTTCTTT. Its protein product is CASTILGAGDYTEAFF.

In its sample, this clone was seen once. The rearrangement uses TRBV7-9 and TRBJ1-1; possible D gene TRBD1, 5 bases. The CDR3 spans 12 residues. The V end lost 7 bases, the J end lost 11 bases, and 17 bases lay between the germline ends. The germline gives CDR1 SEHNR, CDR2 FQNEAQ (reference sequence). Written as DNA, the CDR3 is TGTGCCAGCAACCAGGGTCAGGGCGCTGCTTTCTTT. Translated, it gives CASNQGQGAAFF.

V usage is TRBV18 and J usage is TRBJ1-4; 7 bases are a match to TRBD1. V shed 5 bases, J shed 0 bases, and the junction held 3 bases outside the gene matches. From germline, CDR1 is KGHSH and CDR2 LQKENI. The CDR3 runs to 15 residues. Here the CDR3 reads CASSAGQATNEKLFF. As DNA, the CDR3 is TGTGCCAGCTCAGCCGGACAGGCAACTAATGAAAAACTGTTTTTT.

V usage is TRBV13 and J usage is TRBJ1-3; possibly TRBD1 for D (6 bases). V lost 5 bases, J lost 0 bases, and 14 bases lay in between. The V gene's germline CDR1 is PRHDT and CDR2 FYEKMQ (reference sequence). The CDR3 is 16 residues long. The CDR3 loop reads CASSGGGLASGNTIYF. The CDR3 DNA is TGTGCCAGCAGCGGGGGCGGACTCGCCTCTGGAAACACCATATATTTT. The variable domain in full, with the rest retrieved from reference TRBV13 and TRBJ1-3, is AAGVIQSPRHLIKEKRETATLKCYPIPRHDTVYWYQQGPGQDPQFLISFYEKMQSDKGSIPDRFSAQQFSDYHSELNMSSLELGDSALYFCASSGGGLASGNTIYFGEGSWLTVV.

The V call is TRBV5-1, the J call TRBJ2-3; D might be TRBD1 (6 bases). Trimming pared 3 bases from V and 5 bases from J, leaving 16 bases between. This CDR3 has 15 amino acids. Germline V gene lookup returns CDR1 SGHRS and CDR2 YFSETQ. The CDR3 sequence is CASSSRGGWRDTQYF. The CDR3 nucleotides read TGCGCCAGCAGCTCCCGAGGGGGATGGCGAGATACGCAGTATTTT.

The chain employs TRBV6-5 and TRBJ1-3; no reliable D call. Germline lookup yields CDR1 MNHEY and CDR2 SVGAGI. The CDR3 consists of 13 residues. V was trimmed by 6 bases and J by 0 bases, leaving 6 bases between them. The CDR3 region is CASSYLSGNTIYF. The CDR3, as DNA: TGTGCCAGCAGCTATCTCTCTGGAAACACCATATATTTT.

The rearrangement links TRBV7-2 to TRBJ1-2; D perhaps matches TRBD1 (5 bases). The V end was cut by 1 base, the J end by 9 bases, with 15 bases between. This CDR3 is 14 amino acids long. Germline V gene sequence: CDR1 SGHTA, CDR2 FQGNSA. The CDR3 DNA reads TGTGCCAGCAGCTTAGTAGCAGGGATTGATCGCTACACCTTC. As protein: CASSLVAGIDRYTF.

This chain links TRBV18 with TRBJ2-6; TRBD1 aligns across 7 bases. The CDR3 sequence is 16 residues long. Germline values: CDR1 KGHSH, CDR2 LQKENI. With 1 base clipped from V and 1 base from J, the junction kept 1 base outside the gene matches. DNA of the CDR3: TGTGCCAGCTCACCACAGGGGGCGTCTGGGGCCAACGTCCTGACTTTC. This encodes CASSPQGASGANVLTF.

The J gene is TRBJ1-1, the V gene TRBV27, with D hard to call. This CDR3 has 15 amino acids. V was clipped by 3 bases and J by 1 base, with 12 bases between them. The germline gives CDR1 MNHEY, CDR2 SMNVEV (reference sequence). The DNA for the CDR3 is TGTGCCAGCAGTTTCTCGGGAATAGGGAACACTGAAGCTTTCTTT. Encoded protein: CASSFSGIGNTEAFF.

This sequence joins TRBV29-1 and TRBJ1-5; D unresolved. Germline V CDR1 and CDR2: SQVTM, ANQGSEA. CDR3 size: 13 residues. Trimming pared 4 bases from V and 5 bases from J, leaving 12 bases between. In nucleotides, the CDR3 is TGCAGCGTTGGGGCAGGTTGGTATCAGCCCCAGCATTTT. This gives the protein CSVGAGWYQPQHF.

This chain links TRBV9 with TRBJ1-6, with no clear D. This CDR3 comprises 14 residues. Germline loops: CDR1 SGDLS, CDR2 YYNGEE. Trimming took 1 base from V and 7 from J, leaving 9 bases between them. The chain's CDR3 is CASSVNTGNSPLHF. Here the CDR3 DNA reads TGTGCCAGCAGCGTAAATACGGGGAATTCACCCCTCCACTTT.

DNA for the CDR3: TGTGCCAGCAGCCAAGTTCGGGGGTCCGAGCAGTACTTC. Encoded protein: CASSQVRGSEQYF. The chain recombines TRBV14 with TRBJ2-7, with a possible D match to TRBD2 (6 bases). Germline V CDR1 and CDR2: SGHDN, FVKESK. There are 13 residues in the CDR3. Trimming took off 1 base at V and 6 bases at J, with 10 bases between the two ends.

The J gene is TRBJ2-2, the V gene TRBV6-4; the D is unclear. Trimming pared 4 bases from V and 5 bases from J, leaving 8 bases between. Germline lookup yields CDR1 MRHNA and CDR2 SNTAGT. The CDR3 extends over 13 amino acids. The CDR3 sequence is CASSVASTGELFF. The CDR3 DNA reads TGTGCCAGCAGTGTCGCCAGTACCGGGGAGCTGTTTTTT.

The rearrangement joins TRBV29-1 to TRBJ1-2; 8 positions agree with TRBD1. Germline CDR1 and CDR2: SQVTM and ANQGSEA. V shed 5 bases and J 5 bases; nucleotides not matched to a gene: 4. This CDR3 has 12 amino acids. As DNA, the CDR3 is TGCAGCGTTAAACAGGGGGATTATGGCTACACCTTC. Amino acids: CSVKQGDYGYTF.

The CDR3 here is CASSEARQPSEAFF. In DNA, the CDR3 is TGTGCCAGCAGTGAAGCTCGACAGCCTAGTGAAGCTTTCTTT. The chain links TRBV6-1 to TRBJ1-1, with a tentative D call TRBD1 (5 bases). V lost 0 bases and J lost 7, with 12 bases in between. From germline, CDR1 is MNHNS and CDR2 SASEGT. This CDR3 has 14 residues.

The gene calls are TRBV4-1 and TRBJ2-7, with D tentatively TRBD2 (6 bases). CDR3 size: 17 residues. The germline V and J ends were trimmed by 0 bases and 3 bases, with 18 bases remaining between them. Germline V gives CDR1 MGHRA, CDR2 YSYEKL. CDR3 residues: CASSQDPPASEGYEQYF. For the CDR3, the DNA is TGCGCCAGCAGCCAAGATCCCCCCGCATCGGAGGGCTACGAGCAGTACTTC.

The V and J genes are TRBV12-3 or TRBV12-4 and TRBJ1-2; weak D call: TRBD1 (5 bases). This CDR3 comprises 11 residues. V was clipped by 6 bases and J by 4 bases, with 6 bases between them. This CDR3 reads CASRDTYGYTF. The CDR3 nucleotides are TGTGCCAGCAGGGACACCTATGGCTACACCTTC.

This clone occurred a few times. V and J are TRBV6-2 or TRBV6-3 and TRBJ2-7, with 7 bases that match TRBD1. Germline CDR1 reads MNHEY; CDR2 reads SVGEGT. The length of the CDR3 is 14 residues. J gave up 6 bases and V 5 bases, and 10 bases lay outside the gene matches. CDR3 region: CASSHRDSASEQYF. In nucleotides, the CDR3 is TGTGCCAGCAGTCACCGGGACAGCGCTTCCGAGCAGTACTTC.

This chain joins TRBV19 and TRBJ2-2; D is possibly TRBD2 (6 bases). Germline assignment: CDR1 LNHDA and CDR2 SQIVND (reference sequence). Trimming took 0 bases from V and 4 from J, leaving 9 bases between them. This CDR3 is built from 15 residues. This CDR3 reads CASSIDPGVTGELFF. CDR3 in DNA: TGTGCCAGTAGTATAGACCCGGGGGTCACCGGGGAGCTGTTTTTT.

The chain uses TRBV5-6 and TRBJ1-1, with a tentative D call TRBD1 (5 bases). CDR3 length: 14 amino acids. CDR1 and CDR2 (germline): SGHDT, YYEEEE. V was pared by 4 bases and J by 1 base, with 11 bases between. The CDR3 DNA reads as TGTGCCAGCAGCACGCTAGGGGAGAACACTGAAGCTTTCTTT. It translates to CASSTLGENTEAFF.

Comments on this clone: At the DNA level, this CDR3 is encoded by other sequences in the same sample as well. In DNA, the CDR3 is TGTGCCAGCTCACCCCCCATGAACACTGAAGCTTTCTTT. It translates to CASSPPMNTEAFF. The chain links TRBV18 to TRBJ1-1; no clear D gene. Looked up from germline, CDR1 is KGHSH and CDR2 is LQKENI. The CDR3 consists of 13 residues. V lost 3 bases, J lost 0 bases, and 5 bases lay in between. The complete variable domain, with remaining parts taken from reference TRBV18 and TRBJ1-1, reads NAGVMQNPRHLVRRRGQEARLRCSPMKGHSHVYWYRQLPEEGLKFMVYLQKENIIDESGMPKERFSAEFPKEGPSILRIQQVVRGDSAAYFCASSPPMNTEAFFGQGTRLTVV.

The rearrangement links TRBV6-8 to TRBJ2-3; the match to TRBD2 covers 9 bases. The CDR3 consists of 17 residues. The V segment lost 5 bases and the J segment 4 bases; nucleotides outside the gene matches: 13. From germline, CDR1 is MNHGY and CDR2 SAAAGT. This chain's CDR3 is CASSAPGLAGNADTQYF. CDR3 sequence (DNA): TGTGCCAGCAGTGCCCCGGGACTAGCAGGGAACGCAGATACGCAGTATTTT.

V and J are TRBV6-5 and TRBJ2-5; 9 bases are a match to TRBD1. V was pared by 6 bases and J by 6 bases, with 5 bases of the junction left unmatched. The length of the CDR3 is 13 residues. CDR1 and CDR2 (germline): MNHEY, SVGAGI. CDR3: CASRPGQGKTQYF. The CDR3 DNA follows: TGTGCCAGCAGGCCGGGACAGGGAAAGACCCAGTACTTC.